The 6 T cell receptor beta chains below come from one sample, sequenced in a study of T-cell memory formation after mild COVID-19. TCRdb itself ran the 5' RACE reads through MiXCR, one entry per CDR3 protein. This sample has roughly 260,000 distinct CDR3 sequences, with around 15% found just once. The material sequenced was PBMCs or a T cell subset sorted from them (not recorded which). The receptor set was obtained from a man younger than 30 who had mild COVID-19 (a few samples of this study predate the infection). Cell type and time point are not known.

This clonotype showed up just once. J is TRBJ1-2 and V is TRBV18, with D uncertain. Germline loops: CDR1 KGHSH, CDR2 LQKENI. Trimming cost V 1 base and J 0 bases, with 9 bases left between them. The CDR3 runs to 15 residues. The CDR3 here is CASSPLPSTNYGYTF. DNA of the CDR3: TGTGCCAGCTCACCACTTCCGAGTACTAACTATGGCTACACCTTC.

The V gene is TRBV9, the J gene TRBJ2-3, with D maybe TRBD1 (5 bases). CDR1 is SGDLS, CDR2 YYNGEE, per germline. CDR3 length equals 12 residues. V was shortened by 5 bases and J by 4 bases, with 8 bases between the two germline ends. The CDR3 region is CASSVQADTQYF. CDR3 nucleotides: TGTGCCAGCAGTGTACAGGCAGATACGCAGTATTTT.

The chain uses TRBV7-3 and TRBJ1-2, with D possibly TRBD1 on 6 matching bases. Trimming removed 4 bases from V and 8 bases from J, with 14 bases in between. Germline loops: CDR1 SGHTA, CDR2 FQGTGA. The CDR3 runs to 13 residues. The CDR3 DNA follows: TGTGCCAGCAGCTCCCGACAGGATGGGGGCTACACCTTC. Encoded protein: CASSSRQDGGYTF.

In this sample, this clonotype turned up a few times. This chain links TRBV6-5 with TRBJ1-1; D not resolved. Germline V gives CDR1 MNHEY, CDR2 SVGAGI. Trimming took 5 bases from V and 5 from J, leaving 15 bases between them. The CDR3 sequence is 14 residues long. Here the CDR3 reads CASSPSGWRTEAFF. The DNA for the CDR3 is TGTGCCAGCAGTCCCTCGGGGTGGAGGACTGAAGCTTTCTTT.

This clonotype has more than one count but fewer than ten. The chain recombines TRBV5-1 with TRBJ1-4; tentatively, D is TRBD1 (6 bases). CDR1 is SGHRS and CDR2 is YFSETQ in the germline V gene. Trimming removed 3 bases at V and 8 bases at J, with 14 bases between. This CDR3 contains 14 residues. CDR3 in DNA: TGCGCCAGCAGCTGGGGGGCCGGTCGGGAAAAACTGTTTTTT. It encodes CASSWGAGREKLFF. Supplemented by reference TRBV5-1 and TRBJ1-4, the full variable domain reads KAGVTQTPRYLIKTRGQQVTLSCSPISGHRSVSWYQQTPGQGLQFLFEYFSETQRNKGNFPGRFSGRQFSNSRSEMNVSTLELGDSALYLCASSWGAGREKLFFGSGTQLSVL.

This clonotype was seen repeatedly, ten times or more. This chain joins TRBV12-3 or TRBV12-4 and TRBJ2-3; 8 bases are a match to TRBD1. Trimming took 5 bases from V and 1 from J; bases not matched to a gene: 2. This CDR3 contains 14 residues. CDR3 in DNA: TGTGCCAGCAGTCCGGACAGGGGCACAGATACGCAGTATTTT. Its protein is CASSPDRGTDTQYF.